This T cell receptor (beta chain) derives from a study of blood T cell repertoires in COVID-19. The protocol was immunoSEQ multiplex PCR, while the TCRdb copy is restricted to in-frame clones and leaves out a portion. The repertoire includes around 36,000 clones, around 82% of them detected once, and 3% to 4% sits in the top ten. This clonotype originated in a man aged 50 to 59 with acute or convalescent COVID-19. Specimen: peripheral blood.

The CDR3 coding sequence is TGTGCCAGCAGTGAACGACAGGGGGTGAACACTGAAGCTTTCTTT. It translates to CASSERQGVNTEAFF. The chain couples TRBV6-1 to TRBJ1-1; 9 bases match TRBD1. V trimming: 2 bases; J trimming: 0 bases; junction bases outside the gene matches: 1. Per the germline V gene, CDR1 is MNHNS and CDR2 is SASEGT. This CDR3 has 15 residues.